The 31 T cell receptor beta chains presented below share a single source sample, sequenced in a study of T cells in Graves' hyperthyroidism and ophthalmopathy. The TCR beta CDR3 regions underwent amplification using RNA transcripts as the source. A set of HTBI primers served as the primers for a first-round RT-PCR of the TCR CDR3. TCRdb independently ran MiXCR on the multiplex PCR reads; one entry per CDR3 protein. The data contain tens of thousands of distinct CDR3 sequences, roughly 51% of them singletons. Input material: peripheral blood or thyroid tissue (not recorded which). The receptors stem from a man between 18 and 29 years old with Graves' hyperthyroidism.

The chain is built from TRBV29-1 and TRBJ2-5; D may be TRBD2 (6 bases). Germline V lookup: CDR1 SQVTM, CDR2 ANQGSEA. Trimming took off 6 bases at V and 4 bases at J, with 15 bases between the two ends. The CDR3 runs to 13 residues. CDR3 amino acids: CSVLRDGRETQYF. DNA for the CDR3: TGCAGCGTCCTCCGGGACGGGAGAGAGACCCAGTACTTC.

CDR3 sequence reads: CASSPDSNYGYTF. DNA of the CDR3: TGTGCCAGTAGTCCGGACAGTAACTATGGCTACACCTTC. The chain couples TRBV19 to TRBJ1-2, with a tentative D call TRBD1 (6 bases). CDR1 and CDR2 from the germline V gene are LNHDA and SQIVND (reference sequence). V lost 5 bases to trimming and J lost 1 base, with 8 bases between them. The CDR3 covers 13 residues.

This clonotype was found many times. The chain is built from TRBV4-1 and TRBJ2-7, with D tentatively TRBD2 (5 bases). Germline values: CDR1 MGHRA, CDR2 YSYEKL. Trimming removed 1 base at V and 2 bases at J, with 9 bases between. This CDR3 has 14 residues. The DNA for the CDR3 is TGCGCCAGCAGCCAAGGTGACGGGACCTACGAGCAGTACTTC. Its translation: CASSQGDGTYEQYF.

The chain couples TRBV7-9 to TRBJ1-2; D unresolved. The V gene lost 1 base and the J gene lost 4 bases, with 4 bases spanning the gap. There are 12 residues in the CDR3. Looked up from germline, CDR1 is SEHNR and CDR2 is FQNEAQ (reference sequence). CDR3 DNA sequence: TGTGCCAGCAGCTTAGGTTTCTATGGCTACACCTTC. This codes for CASSLGFYGYTF.

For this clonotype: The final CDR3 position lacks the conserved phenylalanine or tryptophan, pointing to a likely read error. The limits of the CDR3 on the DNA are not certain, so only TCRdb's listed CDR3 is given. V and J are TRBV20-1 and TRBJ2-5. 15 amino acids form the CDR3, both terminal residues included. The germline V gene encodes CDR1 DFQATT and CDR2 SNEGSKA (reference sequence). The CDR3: CSASFIGVSGYTFGS.

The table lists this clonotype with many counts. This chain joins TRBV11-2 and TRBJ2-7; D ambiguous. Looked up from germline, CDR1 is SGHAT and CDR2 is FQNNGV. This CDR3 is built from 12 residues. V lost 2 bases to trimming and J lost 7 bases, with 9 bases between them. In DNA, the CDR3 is TGTGCCAGCAGCTTAATAGGGCCAGAGCAGTACTTC. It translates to CASSLIGPEQYF.

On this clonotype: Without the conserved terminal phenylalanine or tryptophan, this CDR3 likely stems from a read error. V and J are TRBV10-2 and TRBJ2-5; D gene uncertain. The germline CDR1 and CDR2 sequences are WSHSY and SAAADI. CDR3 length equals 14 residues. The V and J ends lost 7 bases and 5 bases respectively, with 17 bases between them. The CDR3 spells CASTLTRLGETQYL. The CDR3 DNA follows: TGCGCCAGCACCCTGACCCGACTTGGGGAGACCCAGTACCTC.

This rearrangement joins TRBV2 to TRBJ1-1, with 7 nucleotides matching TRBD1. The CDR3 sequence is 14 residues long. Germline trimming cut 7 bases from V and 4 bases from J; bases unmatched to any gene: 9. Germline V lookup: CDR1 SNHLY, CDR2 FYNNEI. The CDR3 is CASTGDSLVTEAFF. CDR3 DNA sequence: TGTGCCAGCACCGGGGACAGCCTGGTCACTGAAGCTTTCTTT.

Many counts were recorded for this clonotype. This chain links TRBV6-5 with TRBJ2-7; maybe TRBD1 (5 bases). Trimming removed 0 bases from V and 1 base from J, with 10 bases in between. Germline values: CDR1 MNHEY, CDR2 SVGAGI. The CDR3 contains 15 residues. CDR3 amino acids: CASSYSRQLSYEQYF. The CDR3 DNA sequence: TGTGCCAGCAGTTACTCGAGACAGCTGTCCTACGAGCAGTACTTC.

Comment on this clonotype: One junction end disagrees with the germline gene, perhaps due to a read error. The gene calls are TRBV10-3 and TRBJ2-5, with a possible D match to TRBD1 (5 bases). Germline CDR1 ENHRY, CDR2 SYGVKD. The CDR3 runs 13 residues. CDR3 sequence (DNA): TGCGCCATCAGGACCGGCAGGGTCGAGACCCAGTACTTC. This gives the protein CAIRTGRVETQYF.

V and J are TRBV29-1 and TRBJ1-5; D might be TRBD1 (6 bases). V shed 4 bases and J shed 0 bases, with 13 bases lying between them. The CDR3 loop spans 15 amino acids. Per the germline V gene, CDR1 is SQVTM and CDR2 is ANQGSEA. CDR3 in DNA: TGCAGCGTTGCGGAGGGGGGATATAGCAATCAGCCCCAGCATTTT. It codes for CSVAEGGYSNQPQHF. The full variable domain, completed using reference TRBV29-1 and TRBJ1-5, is SAVISQKPSRDICQRGTSLTIQCQVDSQVTMMFWYRQQPGQSLTLIATANQGSEATYESGFVIDKFPISRPNLTFSTLTVSNMSPEDSSIYLCSVAEGGYSNQPQHFGDGTRLSIL.

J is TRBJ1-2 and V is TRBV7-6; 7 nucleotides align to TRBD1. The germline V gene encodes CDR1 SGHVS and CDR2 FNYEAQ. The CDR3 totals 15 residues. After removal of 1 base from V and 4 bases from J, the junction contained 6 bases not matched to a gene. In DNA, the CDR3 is TGTGCCAGCAGCTTAGGCAGGGGGGCTGGCTATGGCTACACCTTC. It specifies CASSLGRGAGYGYTF.

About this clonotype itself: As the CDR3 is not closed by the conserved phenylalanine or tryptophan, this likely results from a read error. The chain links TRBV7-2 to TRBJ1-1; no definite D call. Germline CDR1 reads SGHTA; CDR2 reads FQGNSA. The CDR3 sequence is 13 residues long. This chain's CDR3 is CASSPSSETEAFL. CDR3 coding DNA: TGCGCCAGCAGCCCATCCAGCGAGACTGAAGCTTTCCTT.

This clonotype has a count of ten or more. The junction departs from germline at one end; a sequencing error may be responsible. CDR3 in amino acids: CASTLYDERDRGDTSGANVLTF. The CDR3 coding sequence is TGTGCCAGCACCTTATACGACGAACGCGACAGGGGCGACACCTCTGGGGCCAACGTCCTGACTTTC. The V and J genes are TRBV7-6 and TRBJ2-6, with TRBD1 identical over 8 bases. The CDR3 sequence is 22 residues long. CDR1 SGHVS and CDR2 FNYEAQ come from the germline V gene.

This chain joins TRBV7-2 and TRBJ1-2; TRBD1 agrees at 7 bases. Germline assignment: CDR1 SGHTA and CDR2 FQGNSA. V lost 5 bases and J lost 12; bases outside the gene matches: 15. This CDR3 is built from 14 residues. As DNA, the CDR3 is TGTGCCAGCAGCCTAGGGACAGCCATCTCTGGAAACACCTTC. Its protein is CASSLGTAISGNTF.

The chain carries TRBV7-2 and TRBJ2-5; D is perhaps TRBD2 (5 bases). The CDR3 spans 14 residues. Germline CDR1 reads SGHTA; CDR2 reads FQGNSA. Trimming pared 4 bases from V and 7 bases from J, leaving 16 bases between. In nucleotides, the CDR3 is TGTGCCAGCAGCTCGGCGGTAGAACGGGGGACCCAGTACTTC. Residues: CASSSAVERGTQYF.

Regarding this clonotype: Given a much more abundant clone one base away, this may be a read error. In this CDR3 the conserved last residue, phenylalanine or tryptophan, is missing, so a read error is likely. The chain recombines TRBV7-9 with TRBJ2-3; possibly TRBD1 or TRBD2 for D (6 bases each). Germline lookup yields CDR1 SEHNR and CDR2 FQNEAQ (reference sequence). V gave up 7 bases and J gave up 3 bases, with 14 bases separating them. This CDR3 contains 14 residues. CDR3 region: CASKGGRLTDTQYL. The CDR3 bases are TGTGCCAGCAAAGGGGGGAGGTTAACAGATACGCAGTATCTT.

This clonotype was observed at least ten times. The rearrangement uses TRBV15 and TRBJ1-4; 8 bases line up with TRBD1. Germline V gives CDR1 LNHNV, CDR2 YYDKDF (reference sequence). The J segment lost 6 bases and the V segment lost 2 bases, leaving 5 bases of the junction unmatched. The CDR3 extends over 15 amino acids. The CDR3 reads CATSRQGATDEKLFF. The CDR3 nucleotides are TGTGCCACCAGCAGACAGGGGGCGACGGATGAAAAACTGTTTTTT.

As DNA, the CDR3 is TGTGCCAGCAGCTTAGGAGAAGGGACCCAGTACTTC. This translates into CASSLGEGTQYF. The chain uses TRBV7-6 and TRBJ2-5; D gene unclear. Looked up from germline, CDR1 is SGHVS and CDR2 is FNYEAQ. The length of the CDR3 is 12 residues. Trimming took 1 base from V and 7 from J, leaving 7 bases between them.

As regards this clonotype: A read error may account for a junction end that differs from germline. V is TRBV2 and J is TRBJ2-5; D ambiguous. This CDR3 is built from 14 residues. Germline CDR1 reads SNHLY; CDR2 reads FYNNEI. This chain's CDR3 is CASSSTANQETQHF. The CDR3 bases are TGTGCCAGCAGTTCAACAGCAAACCAAGAGACCCAGCACTTC.

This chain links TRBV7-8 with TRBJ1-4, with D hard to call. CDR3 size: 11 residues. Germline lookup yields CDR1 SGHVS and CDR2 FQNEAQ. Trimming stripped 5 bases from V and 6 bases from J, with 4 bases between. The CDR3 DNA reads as TGTGCCAGCAGCCAGGATGAAAAACTGTTTTTT. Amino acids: CASSQDEKLFF.

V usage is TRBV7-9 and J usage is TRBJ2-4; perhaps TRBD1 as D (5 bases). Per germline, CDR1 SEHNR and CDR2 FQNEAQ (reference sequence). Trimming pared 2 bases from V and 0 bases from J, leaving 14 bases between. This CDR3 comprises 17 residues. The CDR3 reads CASSLSTEVVAKNIQYF. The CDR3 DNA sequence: TGTGCCAGCAGCTTATCGACAGAGGTGGTAGCCAAAAACATTCAGTACTTC.

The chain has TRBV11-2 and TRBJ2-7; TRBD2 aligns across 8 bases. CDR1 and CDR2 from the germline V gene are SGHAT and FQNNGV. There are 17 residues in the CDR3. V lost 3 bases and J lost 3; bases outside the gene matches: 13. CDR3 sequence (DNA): TGTGCCAGCAGCTTTGGCGGCGGCAGCGGGAGAGACTACGAGCAGTACTTC. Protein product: CASSFGGGSGRDYEQYF.

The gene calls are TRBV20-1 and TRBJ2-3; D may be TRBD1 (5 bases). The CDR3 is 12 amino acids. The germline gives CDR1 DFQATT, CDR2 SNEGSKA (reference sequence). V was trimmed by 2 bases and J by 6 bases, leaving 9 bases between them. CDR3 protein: CSARKTADTQYF. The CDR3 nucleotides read TGCAGTGCTAGAAAGACAGCCGATACGCAGTATTTT.

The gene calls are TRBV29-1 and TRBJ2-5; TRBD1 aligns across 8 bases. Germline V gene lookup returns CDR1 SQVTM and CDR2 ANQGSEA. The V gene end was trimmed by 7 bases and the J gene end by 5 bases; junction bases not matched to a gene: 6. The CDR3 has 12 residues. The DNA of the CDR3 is TGCAGCGGTGCAGGGGGCGGGGAGACCCAGTACTTC. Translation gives CSGAGGGETQYF.

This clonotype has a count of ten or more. In nucleotides, the CDR3 is TGTGCCAGCAGCCCGATCGCAGGGGGGGGGAGGTACGAGCAGTACTTC. As protein: CASSPIAGGGRYEQYF. The chain joins TRBV7-2 to TRBJ2-7, with D possibly being TRBD1 or TRBD2 (7 bases each). The V gene lost 5 bases and the J gene lost 4 bases, with 21 bases spanning the gap. CDR1 and CDR2 (germline): SGHTA, FQGNSA. The CDR3 is 16 residues long.

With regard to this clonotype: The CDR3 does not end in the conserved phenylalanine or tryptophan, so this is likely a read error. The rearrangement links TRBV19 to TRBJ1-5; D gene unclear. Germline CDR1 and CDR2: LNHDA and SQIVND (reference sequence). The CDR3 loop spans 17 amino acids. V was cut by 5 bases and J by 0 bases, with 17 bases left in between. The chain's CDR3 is CASSPAPGSYSNQPQHS. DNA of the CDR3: TGTGCCAGTAGTCCGGCTCCAGGTTCCTATAGCAATCAGCCCCAGCATTCT.

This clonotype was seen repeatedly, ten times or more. The chain's CDR3 is CASSTTGGHQPQHF. In DNA, the CDR3 is TGTGCCAGTAGTACGACAGGAGGCCATCAGCCCCAGCATTTT. V and J are TRBV19 and TRBJ1-5; the D gene is possibly TRBD1 (6 bases). Trimming cost V 4 bases and J 5 bases, with 12 bases left between them. The CDR3 contains 14 residues. The germline gives CDR1 LNHDA, CDR2 SQIVND (reference sequence).

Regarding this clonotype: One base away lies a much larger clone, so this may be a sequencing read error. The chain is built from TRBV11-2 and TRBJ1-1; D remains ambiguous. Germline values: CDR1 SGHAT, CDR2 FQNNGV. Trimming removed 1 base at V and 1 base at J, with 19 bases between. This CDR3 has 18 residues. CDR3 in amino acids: CASSLGGWAQYSNTEAFF. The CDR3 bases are TGTGCCAGCAGCTTAGGAGGGTGGGCTCAGTACTCGAACACTGAAGCTTTCTTT.

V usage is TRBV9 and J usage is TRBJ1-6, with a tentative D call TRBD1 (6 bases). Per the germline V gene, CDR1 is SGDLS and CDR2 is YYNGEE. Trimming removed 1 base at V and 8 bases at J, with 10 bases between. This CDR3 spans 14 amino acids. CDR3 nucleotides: TGTGCCAGCAGCGTACGGGACACTTATTCACCCCTCCACTTT. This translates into CASSVRDTYSPLHF.

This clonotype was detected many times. The CDR3 DNA reads TGTGCCAGCAGTTTCTGGGACAGGGTGCCCTACGAGCAGTACTTC. Translating it yields CASSFWDRVPYEQYF. The V and J genes are TRBV27 and TRBJ2-7; 9 bases map to TRBD1. Germline CDR1 reads MNHEY; CDR2 reads SMNVEV (reference sequence). This CDR3 spans 15 amino acids. J was trimmed by 2 bases and V by 3 bases; bases with no gene match: 5.